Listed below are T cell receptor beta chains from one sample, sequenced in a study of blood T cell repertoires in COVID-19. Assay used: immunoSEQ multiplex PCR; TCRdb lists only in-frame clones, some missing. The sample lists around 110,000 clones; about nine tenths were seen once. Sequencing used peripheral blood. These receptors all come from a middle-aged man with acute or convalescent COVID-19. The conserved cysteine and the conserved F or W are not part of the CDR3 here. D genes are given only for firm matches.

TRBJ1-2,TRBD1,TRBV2,ASSARTGFSGYT
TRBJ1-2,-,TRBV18,ASSPPGGSYGYT
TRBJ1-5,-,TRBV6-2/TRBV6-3,ASSTRLDNQPQH
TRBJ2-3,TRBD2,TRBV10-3,AISGATSGGRGTDTQY
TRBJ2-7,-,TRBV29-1,SVDDTYEQY
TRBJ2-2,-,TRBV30,AWTRTENTGELF
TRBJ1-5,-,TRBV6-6,ASSYSEPGNQPQH
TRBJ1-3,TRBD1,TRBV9,ASSGPPDRAGNTIY
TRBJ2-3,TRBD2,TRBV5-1,ASSLGAGGRGDTQY
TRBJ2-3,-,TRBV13,ASHYSGTPTDTQY
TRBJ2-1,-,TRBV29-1,SVEGGRSSYNEQF
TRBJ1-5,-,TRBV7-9,ASSFDGGDQPQH
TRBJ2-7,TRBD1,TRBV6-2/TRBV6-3,ASSFGDRFPSYEQY
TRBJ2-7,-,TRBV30,AWRRAVGEQY
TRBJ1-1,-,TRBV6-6,ASSSQEEAF
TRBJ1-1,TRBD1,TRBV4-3,ASRATGVNTEAF
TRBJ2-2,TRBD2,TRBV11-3,ASSLTTSVTGELF
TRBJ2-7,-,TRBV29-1,SVRDNPKEQY
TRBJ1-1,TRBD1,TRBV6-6,ASSPRDRGNTEAF
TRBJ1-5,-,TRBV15,ATSSLSRVNSNQPQH
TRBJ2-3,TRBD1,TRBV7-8,ASSWGQGSGDTQY
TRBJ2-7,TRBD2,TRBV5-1,ASSEGLAHEQY
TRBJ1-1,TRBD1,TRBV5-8,ASSLDGQGGTEAF
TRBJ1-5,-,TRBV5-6,ASSGGRGDQPQH
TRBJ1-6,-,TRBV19,ASSIVSSYNSPLH
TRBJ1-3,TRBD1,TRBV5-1,ASKPGQEANTIY
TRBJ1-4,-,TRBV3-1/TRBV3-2,ASSPPGSGEKLF
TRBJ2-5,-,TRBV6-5,ASSTRSTRETQY
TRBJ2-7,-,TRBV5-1,ASSLAVGEQY
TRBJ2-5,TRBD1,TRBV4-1,ASSQVHDREETQY
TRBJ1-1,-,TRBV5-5,ASRFQDLGTEAF
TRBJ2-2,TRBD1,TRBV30,AWSVGTAGTGELF
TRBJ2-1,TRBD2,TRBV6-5,ASISAGANEQF
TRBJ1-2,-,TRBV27,ASSGVGGNYGYT
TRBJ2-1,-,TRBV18,ASSRQPLGYNEQF
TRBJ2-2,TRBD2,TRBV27,ASSRGLGPTGELF
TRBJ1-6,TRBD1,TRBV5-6,ASSSTGTGGSPLH
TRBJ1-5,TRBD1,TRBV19,ASSIPPGQGWQPQH
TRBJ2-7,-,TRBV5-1,ASSSGDEYEQY
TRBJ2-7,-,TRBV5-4,ASSSPGYHEQY
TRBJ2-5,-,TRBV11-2,ASSFQLEGETQY
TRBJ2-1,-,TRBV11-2,ASSLDQRLNNEQF
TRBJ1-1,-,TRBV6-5,ASNPKEGTEAF
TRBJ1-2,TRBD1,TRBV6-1,ASSDKRTGLRGYT
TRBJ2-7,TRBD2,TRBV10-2,ASSEREVYEQY
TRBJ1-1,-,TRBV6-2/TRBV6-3,ASSQWRVGGAVEAF
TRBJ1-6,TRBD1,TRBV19,ATQDRGRVPLH
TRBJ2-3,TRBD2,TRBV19,ASSKPLAGSTDTQY
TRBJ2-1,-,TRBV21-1,ASNQSRDNEQF
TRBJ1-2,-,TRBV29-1,SVESGVSRGYT
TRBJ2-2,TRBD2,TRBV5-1,ASSLRGEAGELF
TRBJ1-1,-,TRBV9,ASSTDETEAF